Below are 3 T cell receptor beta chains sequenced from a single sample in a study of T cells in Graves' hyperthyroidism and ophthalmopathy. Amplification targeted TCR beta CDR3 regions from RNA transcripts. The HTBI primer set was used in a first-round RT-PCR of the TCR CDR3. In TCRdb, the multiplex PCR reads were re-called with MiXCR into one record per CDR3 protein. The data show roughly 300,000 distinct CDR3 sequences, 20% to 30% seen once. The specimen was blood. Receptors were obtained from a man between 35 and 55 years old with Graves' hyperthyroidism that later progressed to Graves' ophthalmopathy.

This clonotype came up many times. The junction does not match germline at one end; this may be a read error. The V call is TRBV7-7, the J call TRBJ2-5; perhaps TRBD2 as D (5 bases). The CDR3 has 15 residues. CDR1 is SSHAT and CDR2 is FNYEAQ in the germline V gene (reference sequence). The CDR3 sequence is CASSKQEAPRETQYF. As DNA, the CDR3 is TGTGCTAGCAGCAAGCAGGAGGCCCCCCGTGAGACCCAGTACTTC.

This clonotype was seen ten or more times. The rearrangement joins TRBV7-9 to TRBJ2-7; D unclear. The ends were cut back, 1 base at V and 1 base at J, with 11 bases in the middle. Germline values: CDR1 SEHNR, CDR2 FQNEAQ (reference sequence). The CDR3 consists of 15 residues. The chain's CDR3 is CASSLESWQSYEQYF. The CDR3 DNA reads TGTGCCAGCAGCTTAGAATCTTGGCAGTCCTACGAGCAGTACTTC.

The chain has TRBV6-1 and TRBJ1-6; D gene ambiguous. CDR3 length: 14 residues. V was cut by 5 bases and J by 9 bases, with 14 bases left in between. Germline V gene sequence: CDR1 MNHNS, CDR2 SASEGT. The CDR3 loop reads CASSRRELSSPLHF. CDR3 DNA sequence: TGTGCCAGCAGTCGGCGAGAATTAAGTTCACCCCTCCACTTT.